One and the same sample provided the 11 T cell receptor beta chains below, sequenced in a study of CD8 T cells in ankylosing spondylitis. MiXCR, run by TCRdb on the 5' RACE reads, gives a single entry per CDR3 protein. This repertoire shows about 360,000 distinct CDR3 sequences, under 15% found once; its top ten account for 1.1%. Sequencing was carried out using blood, either unsorted or a sorted T cell fraction (not recorded which). These receptors all stem from a male donor with ankylosing spondylitis or in good health (not recorded which).

This clonotype appeared a single time. The gene calls are TRBV5-1 and TRBJ2-7, with D possibly being TRBD1 (6 bases). This CDR3 is 12 amino acids long. V shed 0 bases and J shed 11 bases, with 12 bases lying between them. In germline, CDR1 is SGHRS, CDR2 YFSETQ. CDR3: CASSLEDSIKYF. Written as DNA, the CDR3 is TGCGCCAGCAGCTTGGAGGACAGTATAAAGTACTTC.

This clonotype turned up a few times. The rearrangement joins TRBV10-3 to TRBJ2-3; 8 bases agree with TRBD1. The germline CDR1 and CDR2 sequences are ENHRY and SYGVKD. The CDR3 spans 15 residues. Trimming took 0 bases from V and 3 from J; bases not matched to a gene: 2. The CDR3 protein is CAISESRGLTDTQYF. CDR3 DNA: TGTGCCATCAGTGAGTCCAGGGGGCTAACAGATACGCAGTATTTT.

This rearrangement joins TRBV20-1 to TRBJ2-5; D gene uncertain. This CDR3 has 15 residues. Trimming cost V 3 bases and J 2 bases, with 16 bases left between them. CDR1 and CDR2 (germline): DFQATT, SNEGSKA (reference sequence). This chain's CDR3 is CSASGGAWAQETQYF. CDR3 bases: TGCAGTGCTAGTGGTGGAGCTTGGGCACAAGAGACCCAGTACTTC.

The rearrangement links TRBV10-3 to TRBJ1-1, with 9 bases matching TRBD1. This CDR3 has 13 amino acids. Germline CDR1 ENHRY, CDR2 SYGVKD. Trimming cost V 10 bases and J 1 base; bases outside gene matches: 4. CDR3 residues: CATRTGENTEAFF. The CDR3 coding sequence is TGTGCCACCAGGACAGGGGAGAACACTGAAGCTTTCTTT.

This chain joins TRBV3-1 and TRBJ1-2; D unclear. The germline CDR1 and CDR2 sequences are LGHDT and YNNKEL (reference sequence). V dropped 0 bases and J dropped 1 base, with 6 bases sitting between them. The CDR3 is 14 residues long. In DNA form, the CDR3 reads TGTGCCAGCAGCCAAGAACGGCATAACTATGGCTACACCTTC. It yields the protein CASSQERHNYGYTF.

This clonotype has just a few counts. The chain uses TRBV5-1 and TRBJ2-2; the D is unclear. The CDR3 has 15 residues. V lost 0 bases and J lost 1, with 7 bases in between. The germline gives CDR1 SGHRS, CDR2 YFSETQ. The CDR3 is CASSLDTGNTGELFF. CDR3 DNA sequence: TGCGCCAGCAGCTTGGATACGGGGAACACCGGGGAGCTGTTTTTT.

This clonotype showed up many times. The chain carries TRBV4-1 and TRBJ2-1; the match to TRBD2 covers 9 bases. This CDR3 region has 17 residues. Germline lookup yields CDR1 MGHRA and CDR2 YSYEKL. The ends lost 4 bases at V and 6 bases at J; junction bases unmatched: 13. The CDR3 region is CASSRIITAGGGNEQFF. CDR3 DNA: TGCGCCAGCAGCCGGATCATTACGGCGGGAGGGGGCAATGAGCAGTTCTTC.

J is TRBJ2-7 and V is TRBV5-1; TRBD1 or TRBD2 may be the D gene (5 bases each). This CDR3 has 16 residues. V lost 4 bases and J lost 3, with 20 bases in between. Germline V gene lookup returns CDR1 SGHRS and CDR2 YFSETQ. In nucleotides, the CDR3 is TGCGCCAGCAGCGGGGGACCGATGGGGACCTTCTACGAGCAGTACTTC. The encoded protein is CASSGGPMGTFYEQYF.

V and J are TRBV20-1 and TRBJ2-1; 8 bases line up with TRBD1. The trim removed 2 bases at V and 6 bases at J, leaving 3 bases unmatched. Germline V CDR1 and CDR2: DFQATT, SNEGSKA (reference sequence). The CDR3 extends over 13 amino acids. The CDR3 DNA sequence: TGCAGTGCTAGACAGGGGGCGCGCAATGAGCAGTTCTTC. This gives the protein CSARQGARNEQFF.

The chain has TRBV6-1 and TRBJ2-3; D gene ambiguous. CDR3 size: 14 residues. V was trimmed by 0 bases and J by 2 bases, leaving 6 bases between them. Germline V gene lookup returns CDR1 MNHNS and CDR2 SASEGT. CDR3 nucleotides: TGTGCCAGCAGTGAAGCGGGGAACACAGATACGCAGTATTTT. It codes for CASSEAGNTDTQYF.

J is TRBJ2-7 and V is TRBV5-1; no reliable D call. The ends were cut back, 0 bases at V and 6 bases at J, with 10 bases in the middle. Germline values: CDR1 SGHRS, CDR2 YFSETQ. This CDR3 spans 13 amino acids. The CDR3 nucleotides are TGCGCCAGCAGCTTGGAAGGGCCTAGCGAGCAGTACTTC. This gives the protein CASSLEGPSEQYF.